This T cell receptor (beta chain) was found in a study of blood T cell repertoires in COVID-19. Background on the study: Samples came from the United States, Italy and Spain, spanning acute and convalescent COVID-19. In each case, the material was cDNA or gDNA derived from T cells, B-cell-depleted T cells, or PBMCs.

How the authors handled the data: For nucleated cells, counts were estimated from reference gene primer amplification. The data were produced by immunoSEQ multiplex PCR, yet TCRdb's version contains in-frame clones alone and is incomplete. V, J and clone size derive from that table, while D and trimming were established from the DNA sequence. This sample has about 130,000 clones; approximately 80% occur once, and the top ten carry over 15%. The V gene's germline CDR1 is SGHAT and CDR2 FQNNGV. V shed 5 bases and J shed 1 base, with 13 bases lying between them. The CDR3 contains 15 residues. The material sequenced was peripheral blood. The receptor's source is a man older than 75 with acute or convalescent COVID-19. The chain couples TRBV11-2 to TRBJ2-3; D gene uncertain. The CDR3 reads CASSKEEKRTDTQYF. CDR3 DNA: TGTGCCAGCAGCAAAGAGGAAAAACGCACAGATACGCAGTATTTT.